These 25 T cell receptor beta chains were all obtained from the same sample, sequenced in a study of a mutant IDH1 vaccine in newly diagnosed glioma. Time point given: week 5, during vaccination. Doses comprised 300 ug of mutant IDH1 20-mer peptide each, plus topical imiquimod. These receptors' targets are unknown. Method: immunoSEQ multiplex PCR; TCRdb's copy keeps in-frame clones and lacks some. The repertoire holds roughly 39,000 clones, with approximately 80% as singletons. This specimen consisted of PBMCs, obtained from a glioma patient whose treatment included an IDH1 peptide vaccine. The receptors shown here come from a man aged 35 to 55 with glioma.

CDR3 coding DNA: TGTGCCAGCAGTGTTGGACAGGGAGGTGGAAACACCATATATTTT. Residues: CASSVGQGGGNTIYF. J is TRBJ1-3 and V is TRBV2; 8 bases match TRBD1. The CDR3 is 15 residues long. Trimming removed 4 bases from V and 3 bases from J; junction bases left unmatched: 5. The germline CDR1 and CDR2 sequences are SNHLY and FYNNEI.

The gene calls are TRBV4-1 and TRBJ2-7; tentative D call: TRBD1 (6 bases). Trimming took off 4 bases at V and 3 bases at J, with 13 bases between the two ends. The CDR3 is 14 residues long. Germline lookup yields CDR1 MGHRA and CDR2 YSYEKL. CDR3 coding DNA: TGCGCCAGCAGCCTAAGGGACACTAACTACGAGCAGTACTTC. Protein: CASSLRDTNYEQYF.

Only a few counts were recorded for this clone. The V and J genes are TRBV29-1 and TRBJ2-3; the D is unclear. Germline V gene sequence: CDR1 SQVTM, CDR2 ANQGSEA. This CDR3 region has 12 residues. Trimming took off 3 bases at V and 6 bases at J, with 10 bases between the two ends. CDR3 bases: TGCAGCGTTGAGGATAAGCTGGATACGCAGTATTTT. Translation: CSVEDKLDTQYF.

The count of this clone is one. The chain has TRBV29-1 and TRBJ2-7; 10 positions agree with TRBD1. The CDR3 is made up of 14 amino acids. V gave up 4 bases and J gave up 4 bases; unmatched junction bases: 7. Looked up from germline, CDR1 is SQVTM and CDR2 is ANQGSEA. This CDR3 reads CSVVRDRGIYEQYF. CDR3 sequence (DNA): TGCAGCGTTGTAAGGGACAGGGGTATTTACGAGCAGTACTTC.

This clone came up once. The chain has TRBV19 and TRBJ1-1; the D is unclear. CDR1 is LNHDA, CDR2 SQIVND, per germline (reference sequence). The CDR3 runs to 14 residues. V was cut by 1 base and J by 5 bases, with 11 bases left in between. In nucleotides, the CDR3 is TGTGCCAGTAGTATAGGGGTTGGAGGAACTGAAGCTTTCTTT. Protein: CASSIGVGGTEAFF.

The chain recombines TRBV7-2 with TRBJ1-2, with D possibly TRBD1 on 5 matching bases. Germline assignment: CDR1 SGHTA and CDR2 FQGNSA. This CDR3 spans 14 amino acids. V was pared by 5 bases and J by 4 bases, with 14 bases between. The CDR3 loop is CASSLEGRFYGYTF. In DNA form, the CDR3 reads TGTGCCAGCAGCCTCGAGGGACGGTTCTATGGCTACACCTTC.

This chain uses TRBV5-1 with TRBJ2-7; the match to TRBD1 covers 8 bases. The V segment lost 0 bases and the J segment 3 bases; nucleotides outside the gene matches: 2. The CDR3 is 14 amino acids. From germline, CDR1 is SGHRS and CDR2 YFSETQ. The CDR3 sequence is CASSLDGQGYEQYF. CDR3 in DNA: TGCGCCAGCAGCTTGGACGGACAGGGCTACGAGCAGTACTTC.

This rearrangement joins TRBV10-1 to TRBJ1-1, with 8 bases identical to TRBD1. The CDR3 runs 14 residues. The junction had 3 bases not matched to a gene; V was cut back by 5 bases and J by 1 base. Looked up from germline, CDR1 is WNHNN and CDR2 is SYGVQD (reference sequence). Here the CDR3 reads CASSNDRGNTEAFF. In DNA, the CDR3 is TGCGCCAGCAGTAACGACAGGGGGAACACTGAAGCTTTCTTT.

In its sample, this clone was seen a few times. The chain joins TRBV30 to TRBJ1-1; possible D gene TRBD1, 5 bases. This CDR3 is 13 amino acids long. V lost 3 bases to trimming and J lost 1 base, with 9 bases between them. Germline CDR1 and CDR2: GTSNPN and SVGIG (reference sequence). The CDR3 region is CAWRFQGNTEAFF. The CDR3 nucleotides read TGTGCCTGGAGGTTCCAGGGGAACACTGAAGCTTTCTTT. The full variable domain, with the rest looked up from reference TRBV30 and TRBJ1-1, is SQTIHQWPATLVQPVGSPLSLECTVEGTSNPNLYWYRQAAGRGLQLLFYSVGIGQISSEVPQNLSASRPQDRQFILSSKKLLLSDSGFYLCAWRFQGNTEAFFGQGTRLTVV.

The chain links TRBV4-2 to TRBJ2-5; D may be TRBD1 or TRBD2 (6 bases each). This CDR3 is 12 amino acids long. Germline lookup yields CDR1 LGHNA and CDR2 YNFKEQ. V shed 3 bases and J shed 13 bases, with 15 bases lying between them. The CDR3 DNA is TGTGCCAGCAGCCAGCATGGGGGGCCCCCGTACTTC. This codes for CASSQHGGPPYF.

The chain links TRBV11-3 to TRBJ2-3; TRBD2 agrees at 7 bases. CDR3 size: 14 residues. Germline V CDR1 and CDR2: SGHNT, YENEEA. V lost 5 bases and J lost 4; bases outside the gene matches: 6. This CDR3 reads CASSLTSESDTQYF. In nucleotides, the CDR3 is TGTGCCAGCAGCCTAACTAGCGAGTCAGATACGCAGTATTTT.

Only one count was recorded for this clone. The genes are TRBV29-1 and TRBJ2-5; D uncertain. Trimming shortened V by 7 bases and J by 5 bases, and 11 bases separated the two germline ends. Germline values: CDR1 SQVTM, CDR2 ANQGSEA. This CDR3 has 11 amino acids. The CDR3 loop reads CSAGWLETQYF. DNA of the CDR3: TGCAGCGCCGGCTGGCTGGAGACCCAGTACTTC. The complete variable domain, with remaining parts taken from reference TRBV29-1 and TRBJ2-5, reads SAVISQKPSRDICQRGTSLTIQCQVDSQVTMMFWYRQQPGQSLTLIATANQGSEATYESGFVIDKFPISRPNLTFSTLTVSNMSPEDSSIYLCSAGWLETQYFGPGTRLLVL.

The chain employs TRBV18 and TRBJ2-7, with 8 bases lining up with TRBD2. The junction had 11 bases not matched to a gene; V was cut back by 3 bases and J by 4 bases. The CDR3 totals 16 residues. Germline loops: CDR1 KGHSH, CDR2 LQKENI. In nucleotides, the CDR3 is TGTGCCAGCTCACCCTCGGACCGGGGGGGCTCGTACGAGCAGTACTTC. Encoded protein: CASSPSDRGGSYEQYF. The entire variable domain, with the rest obtained from reference TRBV18 and TRBJ2-7, is as follows: NAGVMQNPRHLVRRRGQEARLRCSPMKGHSHVYWYRQLPEEGLKFMVYLQKENIIDESGMPKERFSAEFPKEGPSILRIQQVVRGDSAAYFCASSPSDRGGSYEQYFGPGTRLTVT.

This sequence joins TRBV2 and TRBJ1-5; unclear D gene. This CDR3 comprises 13 residues. V was trimmed by 5 bases and J by 4 bases, leaving 9 bases between them. In germline, CDR1 is SNHLY, CDR2 FYNNEI. The CDR3 DNA follows: TGTGCCAGCAGTCAAGGTAAAAATCAGCCCCAGCATTTT. This encodes CASSQGKNQPQHF.

A single count supports this clone. The chain uses TRBV5-1 and TRBJ1-6, with a possible D match to TRBD1 (5 bases). CDR3 size: 16 residues. V dropped 3 bases and J dropped 6 bases, with 16 bases sitting between them. The germline V gene has CDR1 SGHRS and CDR2 YFSETQ. The CDR3 DNA follows: TGCGCCAGCAGCTCTCAGGGTTCTTCTCTTAATTCACCCCTCCACTTT. The encoded protein is CASSSQGSSLNSPLHF.

J is TRBJ1-1 and V is TRBV27, with D perhaps matching TRBD1 (5 bases). V was clipped by 3 bases and J by 9 bases, with 11 bases between them. The CDR3 is 12 residues long. Germline CDR1 reads MNHEY; CDR2 reads SMNVEV (reference sequence). Written as DNA, the CDR3 is TGTGCCAGCAGTTTGGGGGGGAGAAAAGCTTTCTTT. It is translated as CASSLGGRKAFF.

CDR3 DNA: TGTGCCAGCAGCATGGACAGTAAAAAACTGTTTTTT. This translates into CASSMDSKKLFF. The genes are TRBV2 and TRBJ1-4; D is possibly TRBD1 (6 bases). This CDR3 comprises 12 residues. Germline V gene data show CDR1 as SNHLY and CDR2 as FYNNEI. V was pared by 6 bases and J by 9 bases, with 11 bases between.

This chain uses TRBV5-6 with TRBJ1-4; D might be TRBD1 (6 bases). V gave up 3 bases and J gave up 8 bases, with 11 bases separating them. Germline V CDR1 and CDR2: SGHDT, YYEEEE. CDR3 size: 13 residues. CDR3 coding DNA: TGTGCCAGCAGCTCAACAGGGCGGGAAAAACTGTTTTTT. Protein sequence: CASSSTGREKLFF.

CDR3 sequence: CASSSSWGSRASPLHF. The CDR3 DNA is TGTGCCAGCAGCTCTAGCTGGGGGTCCAGGGCATCACCCCTCCACTTT. The chain carries TRBV5-6 and TRBJ1-6; tentative D call: TRBD1 (5 bases). The V end lost 3 bases, the J end lost 10 bases, and 20 bases lay between the germline ends. Germline V lookup: CDR1 SGHDT, CDR2 YYEEEE. This CDR3 contains 16 residues.

This clone came up once. This chain uses TRBV7-9 with TRBJ1-1; TRBD1 matches at 9 bases. The trim removed 5 bases at V and 3 bases at J, leaving 4 bases unmatched. The CDR3 spans 14 residues. Per germline, CDR1 SEHNR and CDR2 FQNEAQ (reference sequence). Here the CDR3 reads CASSQRTGDTEAFF. CDR3 DNA sequence: TGTGCCAGCAGCCAGCGGACAGGGGACACTGAAGCTTTCTTT.

This rearrangement joins TRBV5-8 to TRBJ1-6; possibly TRBD1 for D (6 bases). Germline values: CDR1 SGHTS, CDR2 YDEGEE. The CDR3 consists of 14 residues. Trimming cost V 0 bases and J 10 bases, with 11 bases left between them. CDR3 coding DNA: TGTGCCAGCAGCTTGGATGGGACAACCTCACCCCTCCACTTT. This encodes CASSLDGTTSPLHF. Drawing the rest from reference TRBV5-8 and TRBJ1-6, the complete variable domain is EAGVTQSPTHLIKTRGQQATLRCSPISGHTSVYWYQQALGLGLQFLLWYDEGEERNRGNFPPRFSGRQFPNYSSELNVNALELEDSALYLCASSLDGTTSPLHFGNGTRLTVT.

This clone has more than one count but fewer than ten. V gene TRBV18 combines with J gene TRBJ2-1; no clear D. CDR1 and CDR2 from the germline V gene are KGHSH and LQKENI. The CDR3 runs to 13 residues. The V gene lost 3 bases and the J gene lost 4 bases, with 7 bases spanning the gap. The CDR3 loop is CASSPDGYNEQFF. In DNA form, the CDR3 reads TGTGCCAGCTCACCGGACGGATACAATGAGCAGTTCTTC.

The rearrangement links TRBV11-1 to TRBJ2-7, with D possibly being TRBD1 or TRBD2 (5 bases each). V gave up 5 bases and J gave up 1 base, with 9 bases separating them. The CDR3 sequence is 13 residues long. The V gene's germline CDR1 is SGHAT and CDR2 FQDESV (reference sequence). The CDR3 here is CASSGDRSYEQYF. The CDR3 coding sequence is TGTGCCAGCAGCGGGGACCGGTCCTACGAGCAGTACTTC.

This chain uses TRBV2 with TRBJ2-7; no reliable D call. This CDR3 spans 11 amino acids. Germline V lookup: CDR1 SNHLY, CDR2 FYNNEI. Deletions cut 7 bases from V and 4 bases from J, with 8 bases between. The CDR3 region has the DNA TGTGCCAGCACCCGAAATTACGAGCAGTACTTC. This gives the protein CASTRNYEQYF.

The rearrangement links TRBV6-5 to TRBJ2-2; D unresolved. The CDR3 has 16 amino acids. CDR1 MNHEY and CDR2 SVGAGI come from the germline V gene. V lost 0 bases, J lost 5 bases, and 13 bases lay in between. The CDR3 DNA reads as TGTGCCAGCAGTTACTCGTCGGGTCTTGCGACCGGGGAGCTGTTTTTT. It encodes CASSYSSGLATGELFF.